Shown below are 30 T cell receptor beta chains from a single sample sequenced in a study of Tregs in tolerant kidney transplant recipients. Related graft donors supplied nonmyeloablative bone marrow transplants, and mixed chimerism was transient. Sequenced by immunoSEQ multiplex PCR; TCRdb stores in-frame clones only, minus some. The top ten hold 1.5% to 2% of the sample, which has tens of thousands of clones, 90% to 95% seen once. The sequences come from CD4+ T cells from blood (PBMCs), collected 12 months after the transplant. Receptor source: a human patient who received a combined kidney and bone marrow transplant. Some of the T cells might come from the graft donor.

The CDR3 DNA is TGTGCCAGTAGCACCTTACAGGGGGAAGGTGGCTACACCTTC. Its translation is CASSTLQGEGGYTF. The chain joins TRBV19 to TRBJ1-2, with 8 bases fitting TRBD1. CDR3 length: 14 residues. Unmatched junction bases numbered 10, after V lost 6 bases and J lost 7 bases. CDR1 is LNHDA and CDR2 is SQIVND in the germline V gene (reference sequence).

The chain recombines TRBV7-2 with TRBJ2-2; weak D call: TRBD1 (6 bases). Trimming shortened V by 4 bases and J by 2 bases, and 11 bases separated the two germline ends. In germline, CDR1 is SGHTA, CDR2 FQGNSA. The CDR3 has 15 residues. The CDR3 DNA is TGTGCCAGCAGCTGGAGACAGGCCAACACCGGGGAGCTGTTTTTT. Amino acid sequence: CASSWRQANTGELFF.

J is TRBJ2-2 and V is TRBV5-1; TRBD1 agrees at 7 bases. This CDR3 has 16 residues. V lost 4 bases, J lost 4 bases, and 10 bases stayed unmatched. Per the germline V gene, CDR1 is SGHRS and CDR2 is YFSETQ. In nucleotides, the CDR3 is TGCGCCAGCAGCCCCGAGACAGGGTATGGCACCGGGGAGCTGTTTTTT. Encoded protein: CASSPETGYGTGELFF.

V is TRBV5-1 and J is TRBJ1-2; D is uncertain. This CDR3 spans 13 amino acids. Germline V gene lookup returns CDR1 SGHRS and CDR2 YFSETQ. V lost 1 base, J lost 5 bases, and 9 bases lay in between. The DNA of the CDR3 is TGCGCCAGCAGCTTGTCGGGGATGTATGGCTACACCTTC. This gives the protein CASSLSGMYGYTF.

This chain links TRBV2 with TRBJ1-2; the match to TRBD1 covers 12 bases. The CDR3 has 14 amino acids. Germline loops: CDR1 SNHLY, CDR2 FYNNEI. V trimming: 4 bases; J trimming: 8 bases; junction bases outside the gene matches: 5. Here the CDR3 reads CASSAGTGGWGYTF. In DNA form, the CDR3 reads TGTGCCAGCAGTGCCGGGACAGGGGGCTGGGGCTACACCTTC. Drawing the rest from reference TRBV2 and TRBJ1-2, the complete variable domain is EPEVTQTPSHQVTQMGQEVILRCVPISNHLYFYWYRQILGQKVEFLVSFYNNEISEKSEIFDDQFSVERPDGSNFTLKIRSTKLEDSAMYFCASSAGTGGWGYTFGSGTRLTVV.

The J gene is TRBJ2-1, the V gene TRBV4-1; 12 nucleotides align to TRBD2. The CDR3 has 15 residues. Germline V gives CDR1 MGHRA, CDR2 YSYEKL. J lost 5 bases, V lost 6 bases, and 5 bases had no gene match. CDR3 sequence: CASRPGLAGNNEQFF. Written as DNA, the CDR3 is TGCGCCAGCAGGCCCGGACTAGCGGGGAACAATGAGCAGTTCTTC.

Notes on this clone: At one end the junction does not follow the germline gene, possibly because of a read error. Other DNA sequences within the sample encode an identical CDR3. The CDR3 sequence is CASSISGHRENSPLHF. CDR3 bases: TGTGCCAGTAGTATTTCAGGCCACAGGGAGAATTCCCCCCTCCACTTT. The V gene is TRBV19, the J gene TRBJ1-6; D possibly corresponds to TRBD1 (6 bases). CDR3 size: 16 residues. CDR1 is LNHDA, CDR2 SQIVND, per germline (reference sequence).

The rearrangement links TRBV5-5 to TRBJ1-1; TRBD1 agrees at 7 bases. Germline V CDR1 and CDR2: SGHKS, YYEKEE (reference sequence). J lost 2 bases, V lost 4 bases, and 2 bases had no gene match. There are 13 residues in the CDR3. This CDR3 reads CASSNRGNTEAFF. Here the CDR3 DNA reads TGTGCCAGCAGCAACAGGGGCAACACTGAAGCTTTCTTT.

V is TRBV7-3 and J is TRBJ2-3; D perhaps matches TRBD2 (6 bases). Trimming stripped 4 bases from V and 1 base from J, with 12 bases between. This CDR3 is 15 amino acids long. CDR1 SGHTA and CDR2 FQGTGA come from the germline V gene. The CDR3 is CASSSMGLGTDTQYF. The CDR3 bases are TGTGCCAGCAGCTCGATGGGACTTGGCACAGATACGCAGTATTTT.

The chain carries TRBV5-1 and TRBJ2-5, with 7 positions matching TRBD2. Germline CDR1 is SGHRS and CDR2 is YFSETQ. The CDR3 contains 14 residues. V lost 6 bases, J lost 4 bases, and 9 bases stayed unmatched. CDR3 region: CASTNLAEVETQYF. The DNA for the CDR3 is TGCGCCAGCACCAATCTAGCGGAGGTAGAGACCCAGTACTTC.

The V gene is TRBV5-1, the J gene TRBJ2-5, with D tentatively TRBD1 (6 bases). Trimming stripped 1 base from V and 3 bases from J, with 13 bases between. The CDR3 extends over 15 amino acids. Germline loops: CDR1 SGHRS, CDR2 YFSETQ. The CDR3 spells CASSLTGPWEETQYF. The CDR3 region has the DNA TGCGCCAGCAGCTTGACAGGGCCATGGGAAGAGACCCAGTACTTC.

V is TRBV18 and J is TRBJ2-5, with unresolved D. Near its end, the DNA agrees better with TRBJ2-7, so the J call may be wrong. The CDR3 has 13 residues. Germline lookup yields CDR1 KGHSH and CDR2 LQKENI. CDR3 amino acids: CASSESPSYEQYF. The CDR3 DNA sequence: TGTGCCAGCTCCGAATCGCCCTCCTACGAGCAGTACTTC.

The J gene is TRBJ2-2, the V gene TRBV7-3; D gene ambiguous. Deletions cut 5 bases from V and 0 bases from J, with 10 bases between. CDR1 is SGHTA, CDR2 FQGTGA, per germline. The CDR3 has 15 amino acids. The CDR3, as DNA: TGTGCCAGCAGCGCGCAGACTGCGAACACCGGGGAGCTGTTTTTT. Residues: CASSAQTANTGELFF.

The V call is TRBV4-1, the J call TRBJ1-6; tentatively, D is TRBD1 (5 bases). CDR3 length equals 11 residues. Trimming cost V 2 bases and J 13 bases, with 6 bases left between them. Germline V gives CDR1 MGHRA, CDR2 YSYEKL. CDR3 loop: CASSQTGPLHF. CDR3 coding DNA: TGCGCCAGCAGCCAAACAGGTCCCCTCCACTTT.

The CDR3 DNA reads TGTGCTAGTGGTTTGGTACAAACAGGGAAGTACGAGCAGTACTTC. Protein: CASGLVQTGKYEQYF. The chain combines TRBV12-5 with TRBJ2-7; possible D gene TRBD1, 6 bases. CDR1 and CDR2 from the germline V gene are LGHNT and FRNRAP. The CDR3 contains 15 residues. V was cut by 0 bases and J by 4 bases, with 13 bases left in between.

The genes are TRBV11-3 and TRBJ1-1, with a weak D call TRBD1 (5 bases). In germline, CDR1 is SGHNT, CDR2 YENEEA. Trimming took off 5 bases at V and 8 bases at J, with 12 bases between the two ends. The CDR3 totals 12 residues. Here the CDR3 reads CASSPRSGEAFF. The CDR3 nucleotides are TGTGCCAGCAGCCCGAGGTCAGGGGAAGCTTTCTTT.

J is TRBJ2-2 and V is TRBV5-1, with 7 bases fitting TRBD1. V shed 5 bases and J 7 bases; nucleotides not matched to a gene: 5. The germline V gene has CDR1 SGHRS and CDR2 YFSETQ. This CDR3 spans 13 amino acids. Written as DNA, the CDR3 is TGCGCCAGCAGGCTAGGGGGCTTCGGGGAGCTGTTTTTT. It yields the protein CASRLGGFGELFF. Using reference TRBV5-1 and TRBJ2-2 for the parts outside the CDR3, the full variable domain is KAGVTQTPRYLIKTRGQQVTLSCSPISGHRSVSWYQQTPGQGLQFLFEYFSETQRNKGNFPGRFSGRQFSNSRSEMNVSTLELGDSALYLCASRLGGFGELFFGEGSRLTVL.

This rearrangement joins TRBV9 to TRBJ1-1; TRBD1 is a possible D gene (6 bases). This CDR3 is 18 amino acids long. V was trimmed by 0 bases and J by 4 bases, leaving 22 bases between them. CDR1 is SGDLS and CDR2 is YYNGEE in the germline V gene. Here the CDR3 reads CASSVGTGARGSGTEAFF. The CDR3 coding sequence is TGTGCCAGCAGCGTAGGTACCGGAGCCAGGGGATCTGGCACTGAAGCTTTCTTT.

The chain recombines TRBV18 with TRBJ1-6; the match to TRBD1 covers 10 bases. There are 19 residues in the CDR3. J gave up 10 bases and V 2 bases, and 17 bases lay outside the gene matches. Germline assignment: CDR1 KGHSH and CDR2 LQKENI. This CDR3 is CASSPEGWYSGQGKSPLHF. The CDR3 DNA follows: TGTGCCAGCTCACCAGAGGGATGGTATTCGGGACAGGGGAAATCACCCCTCCACTTT.

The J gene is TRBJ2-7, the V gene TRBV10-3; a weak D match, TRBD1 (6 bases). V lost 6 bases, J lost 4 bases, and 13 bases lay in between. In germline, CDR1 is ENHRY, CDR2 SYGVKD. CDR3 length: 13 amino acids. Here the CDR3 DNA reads TGTGCCATCAGGAATAGGACAGTGTACGAGCAGTACTTC. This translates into CAIRNRTVYEQYF.

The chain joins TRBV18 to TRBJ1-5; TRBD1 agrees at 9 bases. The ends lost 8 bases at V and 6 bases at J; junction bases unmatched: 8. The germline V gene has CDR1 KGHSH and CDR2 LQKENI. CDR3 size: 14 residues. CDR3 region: CASVGQGGGQPQHF. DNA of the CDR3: TGTGCCAGCGTGGGACAGGGAGGGGGTCAGCCCCAGCATTTT.

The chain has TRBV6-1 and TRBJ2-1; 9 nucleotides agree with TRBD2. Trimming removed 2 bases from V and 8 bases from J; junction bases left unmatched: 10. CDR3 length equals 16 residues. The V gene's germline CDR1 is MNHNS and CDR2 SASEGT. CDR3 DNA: TGTGCCAGCAGTGAACGGCTAGCGGGGCAGAGGGATGAGCAGTTCTTC. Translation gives CASSERLAGQRDEQFF.

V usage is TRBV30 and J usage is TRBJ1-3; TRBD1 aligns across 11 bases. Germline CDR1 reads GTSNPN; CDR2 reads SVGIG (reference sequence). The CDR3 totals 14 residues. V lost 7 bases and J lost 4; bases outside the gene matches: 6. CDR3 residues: CAYGQGASGNTIYF. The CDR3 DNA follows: TGTGCCTACGGACAGGGGGCTAGCGGAAACACCATATATTTT.

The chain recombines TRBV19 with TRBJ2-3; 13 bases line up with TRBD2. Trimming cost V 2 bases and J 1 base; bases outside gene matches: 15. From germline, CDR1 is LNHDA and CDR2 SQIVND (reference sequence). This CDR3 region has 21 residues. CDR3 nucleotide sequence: TGTGCCAGTAGTATAAAGGGACTAGCGGGACCACCTGGGGGGCGCACAGATACGCAGTATTTT. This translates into CASSIKGLAGPPGGRTDTQYF.

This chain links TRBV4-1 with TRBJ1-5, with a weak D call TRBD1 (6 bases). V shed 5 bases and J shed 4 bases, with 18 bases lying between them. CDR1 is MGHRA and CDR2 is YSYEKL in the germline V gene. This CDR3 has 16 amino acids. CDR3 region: CASSNLPGHRNQPQHF. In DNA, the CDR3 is TGCGCCAGCAGCAACTTACCGGGACATAGGAATCAGCCCCAGCATTTT.

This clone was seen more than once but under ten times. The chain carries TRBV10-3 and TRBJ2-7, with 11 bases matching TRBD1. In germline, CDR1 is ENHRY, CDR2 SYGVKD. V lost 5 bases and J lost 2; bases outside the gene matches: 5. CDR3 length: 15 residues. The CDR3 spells CAISSRDRGTYEQYF. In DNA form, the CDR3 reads TGTGCCATCAGTTCCCGGGACAGGGGGACCTACGAGCAGTACTTC.

The CDR3 region is CASSLGPGQGAEQYF. The CDR3 DNA follows: TGTGCCAGCAGCTTAGGTCCGGGACAGGGGGCCGAGCAGTACTTC. The J gene is TRBJ2-7, the V gene TRBV7-9, with 12 bases that match TRBD1. J gave up 6 bases and V 1 base, and 4 bases lay outside the gene matches. CDR3 length: 15 amino acids. Germline lookup yields CDR1 SEHNR and CDR2 FQNEAQ (reference sequence).

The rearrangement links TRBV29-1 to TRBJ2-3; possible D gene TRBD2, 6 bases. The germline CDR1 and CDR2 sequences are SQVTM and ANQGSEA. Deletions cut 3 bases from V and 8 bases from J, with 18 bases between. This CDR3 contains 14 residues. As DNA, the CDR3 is TGCAGCGTTGACTTTCAGCGGTCGGGGGTTACGCAGTATTTT. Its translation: CSVDFQRSGVTQYF.

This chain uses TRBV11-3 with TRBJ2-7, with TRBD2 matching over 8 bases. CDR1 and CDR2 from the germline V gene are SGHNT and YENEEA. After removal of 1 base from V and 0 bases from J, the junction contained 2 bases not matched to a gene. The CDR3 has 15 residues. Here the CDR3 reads CASSLAGTSSYEQYF. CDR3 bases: TGTGCCAGCAGCTTAGCCGGGACTAGCTCCTACGAGCAGTACTTC. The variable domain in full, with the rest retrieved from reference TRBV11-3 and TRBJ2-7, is EAGVVQSPRYKIIEKKQPVAFWCNPISGHNTLYWYLQNLGQGPELLIRYENEEAVDDSQLPKDRFSAERLKGVDSTLKIQPAELGDSAVYLCASSLAGTSSYEQYFGPGTRLTVT.

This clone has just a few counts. The CDR3: CASSLAGGLYEQYF. CDR3 DNA sequence: TGTGCCAGCAGCTTAGCGGGGGGGCTGTACGAGCAGTACTTC. The chain is built from TRBV11-1 and TRBJ2-7; D is possibly TRBD2 (7 bases). V lost 0 bases, J lost 4 bases, and 10 bases lay in between. The CDR3 totals 14 residues. Germline CDR1 is SGHAT and CDR2 is FQDESV (reference sequence). Full variable domain (outside the CDR3, taken from reference TRBV11-1 and TRBJ2-7): EAEVAQSPRYKITEKSQAVAFWCDPISGHATLYWYRQILGQGPELLVQFQDESVVDDSQLPKDRFSAERLKGVDSTLKIQPAELGDSAMYLCASSLAGGLYEQYFGPGTRLTVT.